This T cell receptor beta chain is drawn from a study of regulatory T cells in long-lasting Graves disease. The CDR3 has 14 amino acids. The V segment lost 4 bases and the J segment 5 bases; nucleotides outside the gene matches: 8. Per germline, CDR1 SGHDT and CDR2 YYEEEE. Findings of the study overall: TCR diversity was lower in persistent Graves' patients (versus newly diagnosed ones).

The TCR beta library used iRepertoire HTBI primers with Arm-PCR amplification of CDR3. TCRdb passed the multiplex PCR reads through MiXCR, listing each CDR3 protein once. The sample lists 360,000 or so distinct CDR3 sequences, 15% to 20% occurring once. The time point here: newly diagnosed GD, antithyroid drugs for less than 3 months. PBMC RNA served as the TCR library source. This clonotype was detected once. Its matching antigen is unknown. These same data were also listed under a study on T cells in Graves' hyperthyroidism and ophthalmopathy.

The V gene is TRBV5-6, the J gene TRBJ2-5; 7 positions agree with TRBD1. The source is a young woman with Graves disease. The sample here was peripheral blood mononuclear cells (PBMCs), taken at new diagnosis, from a patient treated with antithyroid drugs. CDR3 DNA: TGTGCCAGCAGCCCGGCGGCCAGGGGGGAGACCCAGTACTTC. Protein sequence: CASSPAARGETQYF.